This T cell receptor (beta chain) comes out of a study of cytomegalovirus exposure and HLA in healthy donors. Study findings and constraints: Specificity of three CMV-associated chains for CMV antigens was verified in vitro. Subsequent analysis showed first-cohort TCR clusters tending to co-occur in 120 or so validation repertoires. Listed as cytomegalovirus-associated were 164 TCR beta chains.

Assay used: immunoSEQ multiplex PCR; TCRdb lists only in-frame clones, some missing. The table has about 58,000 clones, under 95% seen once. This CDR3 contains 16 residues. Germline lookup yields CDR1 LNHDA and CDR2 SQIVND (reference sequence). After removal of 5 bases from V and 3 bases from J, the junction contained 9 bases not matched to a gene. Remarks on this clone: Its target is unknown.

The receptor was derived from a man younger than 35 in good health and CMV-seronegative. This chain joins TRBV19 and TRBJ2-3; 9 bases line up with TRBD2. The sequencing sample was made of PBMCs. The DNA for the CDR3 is TGTGCCAGTAGTGTCCTTAGCGGGAGTGGGACAGATACGCAGTATTTT. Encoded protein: CASSVLSGSGTDTQYF.